The rows below give T cell receptor beta chains drawn from one sample of a study of blood T cell repertoires in COVID-19. The method was immunoSEQ multiplex PCR; TCRdb's version includes in-frame clones alone and lacks a portion of them. The sample consists of 200,000 to 250,000 clones, around 82% of them appearing once. Sequenced sample: PBMCs or T cells enriched from blood (not recorded which). These receptors all come from a woman aged 40 to 49 with acute COVID-19. CDR3s include the opening cysteine and the closing phenylalanine or tryptophan. D genes are given only for firm matches. The listing skips clone size in some rows; elsewhere it reads once, few, many or a size class.

NA,TRBJ2-2,TRBV14,NA,TGTGCCAGCAGGATAGGGGGTACCGGGGAGCTGTTTTTT,CASRIGGTGELFF
NA,TRBJ1-4,TRBV2,NA,TGTGCCAGCAGTGTGGGGGGTGGAGGGGAAAAACTGTTTTTT,CASSVGGGGEKLFF
NA,TRBJ2-4,TRBV28,many,TGTGCCAGCAGTTCCCCGCGTCTAGCCAAAAACATTCAGTACTTC,CASSSPRLAKNIQYF
NA,TRBJ2-3,TRBV19,NA,TGTGCCAGTACTCGATATTCGAGGGGGTCCACAGATACGCAGTATTTT,CASTRYSRGSTDTQYF
NA,TRBJ1-4,TRBV28,NA,TGTGCCAGCAGTGATATTACAGGTGGCTACAAGGAAAAACTGTTTTTT,CASSDITGGYKEKLFF
NA,TRBJ1-1,TRBV5-1,NA,TGCGCCAGCAAAAAGACGACAGCGATTAACACTGAAGCTTTCTTT,CASKKTTAINTEAFF
NA,TRBJ1-2,TRBV14,few,TGTGCCAGCAGCCATGACAGCCATGGCTACACCTTC,CASSHDSHGYTF
TRBD1,TRBJ1-3,TRBV5-1,NA,TGCGCCAGCAGCTTGGATCGGACAGGGGTGGGAAACACCATATATTTT,CASSLDRTGVGNTIYF
NA,TRBJ2-7,TRBV6-5,NA,TGTGCCAGCAAAGGAGTTAGCATCTACGAGCAGTACTTC,CASKGVSIYEQYF
TRBD1,TRBJ1-2,TRBV10-2,many,TGCGCCAGCAGTGAGGACAGGGACTATGGCTACACCTTC,CASSEDRDYGYTF
TRBD2,TRBJ2-2,TRBV28,once,TGTGCCAGCAGAGGTCAGCGGGGGGATTGGGCCGGGGAGCTGTTTTTT,CASRGQRGDWAGELFF
TRBD2,TRBJ2-1,TRBV30,NA,TGTGCCTGGAGTGTTGTAGCGGGAGGGGGCAATGAGCAGTTCTTC,CAWSVVAGGGNEQFF
NA,TRBJ2-1,TRBV9,once,TGTGCCAGCAGCGGGTTGACAGTCGTCCGGGGGAATGAGCAGTTCTTC,CASSGLTVVRGNEQFF
NA,TRBJ1-2,TRBV28,few,TGTGCCAGCACCACCAGGGGTAACTATGGCTACACCTTC,CASTTRGNYGYTF
TRBD1,TRBJ2-7,TRBV19,NA,TGTGCCAGTAGTCTAGGACAGGGCCCCTACGAGCAGTACTTC,CASSLGQGPYEQYF
NA,TRBJ1-5,TRBV5-1,NA,TGCGCCAGCAGCGTCGGAGGACCCAATCAGCCCCAGCATTTT,CASSVGGPNQPQHF
TRBD1,TRBJ1-3,TRBV10-3,NA,TGTGCCATCAGGGTGGACAGGGGCTCTGGAAACACCATATATTTT,CAIRVDRGSGNTIYF
TRBD1,TRBJ1-2,TRBV28,NA,TGTGCCAGCAGCCAAGGGACAGTTTATGGCTACACCTTC,CASSQGTVYGYTF
NA,TRBJ1-5,TRBV19,NA,TGTGCCAGTAGTACCCTTTCGGGTCAGCCCCAGCATTTT,CASSTLSGQPQHF
NA,TRBJ2-7,TRBV4-1,NA,TGCGCCAGCAGCCACAGACAGTCCTGGCAGACCTACGAGCAGTACTTC,CASSHRQSWQTYEQYF
NA,TRBJ1-3,TRBV2,NA,TGTGCCAGCAATCGGGGAGCTGGAAACACCATATATTTT,CASNRGAGNTIYF
TRBD2,TRBJ2-1,TRBV11-2,NA,TGTGCCAGCAGCCCCAGACTAGCGGGAGTACTCGAGCAGTTCTTC,CASSPRLAGVLEQFF
NA,TRBJ2-3,TRBV7-9,NA,TGTGCCAGCAGCAGGGGGGGCACTGCGGATACGCAGTATTTT,CASSRGGTADTQYF
TRBD1,TRBJ1-1,TRBV5-1,NA,TGCGCCAGCAGTTCTGGGACAGGGATGGACACTGAAGCTTTCTTT,CASSSGTGMDTEAFF
TRBD1,TRBJ1-6,TRBV25-1,NA,TGTGCCAGCAGGGAGGGACAGGGAACCTATAATTCACCCCTCCACTTT,CASREGQGTYNSPLHF
TRBD1,TRBJ2-7,TRBV6-5,NA,TGTGCCAGCAATGGCGGGACAGGGACCTACGAGCAGTACTTC,CASNGGTGTYEQYF
NA,TRBJ1-5,TRBV20-1,NA,TGCAGTGCTAGTGACATCAATCAGCCCCAGCATTTT,CSASDINQPQHF
NA,TRBJ2-5,TRBV9,NA,TGTGCCAGCAGCGTAGGGGGAGACCAAGAGACCCAGTACTTC,CASSVGGDQETQYF
TRBD1,TRBJ1-5,TRBV10-3,NA,TGTGCCATCAGTGAGTCGTCTCGGCAGGGGGGAAATCAGCCCCAGCATTTT,CAISESSRQGGNQPQHF
NA,TRBJ2-2,TRBV28,NA,TGTGCCAGCACCCCCGGGACCGGGGAGCTGTTTTTT,CASTPGTGELFF
NA,TRBJ1-3,TRBV10-3,NA,TGTGCCATCAGTAACGATCAGTATGGACAAGCCTCTGGAAACACCATATATTTT,CAISNDQYGQASGNTIYF
TRBD2,TRBJ2-7,TRBV12-3/TRBV12-4,NA,TGTGCCAGCAGTTCGACTGGGAGGGGCGGGCAGTACTTC,CASSSTGRGGQYF
NA,TRBJ1-3,TRBV5-4,NA,TGTGCCAGCAGCTTCGGGGGGCCCCGAAACACCATATATTTT,CASSFGGPRNTIYF
TRBD2,TRBJ2-3,TRBV29-1,NA,TGCAGCGTTGAGGAGACTAGCATAGATACGCAGTATTTT,CSVEETSIDTQYF
TRBD2,TRBJ2-1,TRBV10-3,few,TGTGCCATCAGTGATGAGCGGGAGGTACACAATGAGCAGTTCTTC,CAISDEREVHNEQFF
TRBD1,TRBJ2-6,TRBV9,NA,TGTGCCAGCAGCGAGGACAGGGTCTCTGGGGCCAACGTCCTGACTTTC,CASSEDRVSGANVLTF
NA,TRBJ1-3,TRBV3-1/TRBV3-2,NA,TGTGCCAGCAGCCAAGATCGGGACACCTTCTCTGGAAACACCATATATTTT,CASSQDRDTFSGNTIYF
TRBD1,TRBJ1-1,TRBV25-1,NA,TGTGCCAGCAGTGATTTTGGGACAGCGAACACTGAAGCTTTCTTT,CASSDFGTANTEAFF
TRBD2,TRBJ2-1,TRBV2,few,TGTGCCAGCAGTACGACGACTAGCTTTGCCTACAATGAGCAGTTCTTC,CASSTTTSFAYNEQFF
TRBD2,TRBJ2-3,TRBV13,NA,TGTGCCAGCCTCTTCCTCGGTAGCGGGACCAACCTCCTCACAGATACGCAGTATTTT,CASLFLGSGTNLLTDTQYF
NA,TRBJ2-7,TRBV9,NA,TGTGCCAGCAGCGTAGAGCCTGGCGGCGAGCAGTACTTC,CASSVEPGGEQYF
TRBD1,TRBJ2-3,TRBV19,NA,TGTGCCAGTAGTGAGTTACAGGGGGCTACGGATACGCAGTATTTT,CASSELQGATDTQYF
TRBD1,TRBJ2-1,TRBV6-2/TRBV6-3,NA,TGTGCCAGCAGTTCTTTAGACCGACAGGGTAGGAATGAGCAGTTCTTC,CASSSLDRQGRNEQFF
NA,TRBJ1-1,TRBV7-9,NA,TGTGCCAGCAGCCCCGGGGGGTCTAACACTGAAGCTTTCTTT,CASSPGGSNTEAFF
NA,TRBJ1-4,TRBV18,NA,TGTGCCAGCTCACCACCACACACCACTAATGAAAAACTGTTTTTT,CASSPPHTTNEKLFF
TRBD1,TRBJ1-5,TRBV6-5,NA,TGTGCCAGCAGTCTGACAGGGAGCCAGCCCCAGCATTTT,CASSLTGSQPQHF
TRBD2,TRBJ2-3,TRBV7-2,NA,TGTGCCAGCAGCTTCTTGGGCGGGGGTACCACAGATACGCAGTATTTT,CASSFLGGGTTDTQYF
NA,TRBJ2-1,TRBV6-2/TRBV6-3,NA,TGTGCCAGCAGTGACCAGCGGGAGCAGTTCTTC,CASSDQREQFF
TRBD1,TRBJ2-3,TRBV20-1,NA,TGCAGTGCTAGTAGCACAGGGGGCACAGATACGCAGTATTTT,CSASSTGGTDTQYF
TRBD1,TRBJ2-5,TRBV9,NA,TGTGCCAGCAGCCCTGGACAGGGAGCCTATCGGACCCAGTACTTC,CASSPGQGAYRTQYF
TRBD2,TRBJ2-3,TRBV4-1,NA,TGCGCCAGCAATGAGAGAGGGACTAGTGGAGATACGCAGTATTTT,CASNERGTSGDTQYF
NA,TRBJ1-2,TRBV30,NA,TGTGCCTCACCTACCGACAGTAACTATGGCTACACCTTC,CASPTDSNYGYTF
TRBD1,TRBJ1-2,TRBV7-3,once,TGTGCCAGCAGCCGGGACAGAAGCTATGGCTACACCTTC,CASSRDRSYGYTF
TRBD2,TRBJ2-5,TRBV19,NA,TGTGCCAGTAATGCGGGAGAACGTCCGGGAGAGACCCAGTACTTC,CASNAGERPGETQYF